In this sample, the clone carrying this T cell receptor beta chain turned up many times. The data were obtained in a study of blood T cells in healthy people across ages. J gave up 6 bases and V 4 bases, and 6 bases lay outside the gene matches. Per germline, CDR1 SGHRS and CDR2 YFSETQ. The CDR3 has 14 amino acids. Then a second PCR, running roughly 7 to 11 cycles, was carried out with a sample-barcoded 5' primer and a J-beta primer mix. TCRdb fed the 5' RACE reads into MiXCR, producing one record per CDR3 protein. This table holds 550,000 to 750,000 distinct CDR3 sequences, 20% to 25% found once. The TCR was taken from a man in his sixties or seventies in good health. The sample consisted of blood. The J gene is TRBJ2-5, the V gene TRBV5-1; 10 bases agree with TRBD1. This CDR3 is CASSPGQGVKTQYF. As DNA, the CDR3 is TGCGCCAGCAGCCCTGGACAGGGGGTGAAGACCCAGTACTTC.